Below, 18 T cell receptor beta chains from the same sample are listed, as sequenced in a study of CD8+CD57+ T cells in acquired aplastic anemia. The TCR beta profiling, which covered VDJ combination and CDR3 sequence, was carried out using genomic DNA as the template. TCRdb analysed the reads with MiXCR anew, one entry per CDR3 protein. This table holds some 120,000 distinct CDR3 sequences, around 48% found once. Sequencing was done on a sample of sorted CD4+, CD8+, or CD8+CD57+ T cells (not recorded which) from PBMCs. The receptor set was obtained from a human donor in good health, serving as a control.

The J gene is TRBJ2-1, the V gene TRBV25-1, with 7 bases matching TRBD1. CDR1 and CDR2 (germline): MGHDK, SYGVNS. The CDR3 is made up of 14 amino acids. The ends lost 4 bases at V and 5 bases at J; junction bases unmatched: 5. The CDR3 DNA reads TGTGCCAGCAGTGCTTTTCAGGGGGACAATGAGCAGTTCTTC. As protein: CASSAFQGDNEQFF.

In the case of this clonotype: This may be a read error, as it is one base from a much larger clone. The V call is TRBV7-6, the J call TRBJ1-2, with D perhaps TRBD1 (6 bases). This CDR3 comprises 14 residues. Germline CDR1 and CDR2: SGHVS and FNYEAQ. V was cut by 5 bases and J by 12 bases, with 22 bases left in between. This CDR3 reads CASSPRPGVRGHTF. DNA of the CDR3: TGTGCCAGCAGCCCCCGTCCAGGGGTGCGGGGCCACACCTTC.

The V gene is TRBV10-1, the J gene TRBJ2-7, with 9 nucleotides matching TRBD1. With V trimmed by 3 bases and J by 1 base, 7 bases remained unmatched. CDR3 length: 16 residues. Germline values: CDR1 WNHNN, CDR2 SYGVQD (reference sequence). This CDR3 is CASSDLAGTGSYEQYF. The CDR3 DNA reads TGCGCCAGCAGTGATTTGGCCGGGACAGGGTCCTACGAGCAGTACTTC.

In this sample, this clonotype turned up many times. The chain is built from TRBV6-2 or TRBV6-3 and TRBJ2-7, with a weak D call TRBD2 (6 bases). V was clipped by 6 bases and J by 4 bases, with 19 bases between them. In germline, CDR1 is MNHEY, CDR2 SVGEGT. The CDR3 contains 15 residues. The CDR3 sequence is CASSLRDSRGYEQYF. The CDR3 DNA is TGTGCCAGCAGCCTCCGGGACTCTAGGGGATACGAGCAGTACTTC.

This clonotype was observed a single time. A read error is likely, as this CDR3 ends without the conserved phenylalanine or tryptophan. The chain has TRBV2 and TRBJ1-1; TRBD1 agrees at 7 bases. The CDR3 contains 13 residues. V was clipped by 10 bases and J by 3 bases; unmatched bases: 8. The germline CDR1 and CDR2 sequences are SNHLY and FYNNEI. The CDR3 loop reads CATTRDSHTEAFS. The CDR3 coding sequence is TGTGCCACCACTAGGGACAGCCACACTGAAGCTTTCTCT.

The chain employs TRBV5-1 and TRBJ1-2, with 9 bases aligning to TRBD1. This CDR3 comprises 15 residues. The germline V gene encodes CDR1 SGHRS and CDR2 YFSETQ. The V and J ends lost 1 base and 10 bases, in that order; junction bases with no gene match: 11. The chain's CDR3 is CASSLIRDRVIYYTF. As DNA, the CDR3 is TGCGCCAGCAGCTTGATAAGGGACAGGGTCATTTACTACACCTTC.

The chain joins TRBV10-2 to TRBJ1-1; D not resolved. CDR1 is WSHSY, CDR2 SAAADI, per germline. Trimming took off 2 bases at V and 0 bases at J, with 7 bases between the two ends. This CDR3 comprises 14 residues. DNA for the CDR3: TGCGCCAGCAGTGAGCCGGGCTTGAACACTGAAGCTTTCTTT. This sequence encodes CASSEPGLNTEAFF.

This clonotype occurred many times. The gene calls are TRBV5-1 and TRBJ2-7; 8 bases line up with TRBD1. CDR1 and CDR2 (germline): SGHRS, YFSETQ. The CDR3 sequence is 15 residues long. V was clipped by 0 bases and J by 4 bases; unmatched bases: 6. This chain's CDR3 is CASSLGDRKGYEQYF. The CDR3 bases are TGCGCCAGCAGCTTGGGGGACAGGAAGGGGTACGAGCAGTACTTC.

This clonotype was recorded many times. V and J are TRBV4-3 and TRBJ1-1, with 8 positions matching TRBD1. Germline trimming cut 5 bases from V and 0 bases from J; bases unmatched to any gene: 5. This CDR3 spans 15 amino acids. Germline CDR1 LGHNA, CDR2 YSLEER. The CDR3 here is CASSSSDRVNTEAFF. The CDR3 bases are TGCGCCAGCAGCTCTTCGGACAGGGTGAACACTGAAGCTTTCTTT.

The chain couples TRBV10-3 to TRBJ1-5, with 7 bases aligning to TRBD1. The CDR3 totals 14 residues. Looked up from germline, CDR1 is ENHRY and CDR2 is SYGVKD. V trimming: 2 bases; J trimming: 5 bases; junction bases outside the gene matches: 3. Written as DNA, the CDR3 is TGTGCCATCAGTGAGGACAGGGAGTATCAGCCCCAGCATTTT. This encodes CAISEDREYQPQHF.

This clonotype was seen ten or more times. The V gene is TRBV19, the J gene TRBJ2-7; no reliable D call. From germline, CDR1 is LNHDA and CDR2 SQIVND (reference sequence). CDR3 length: 15 amino acids. Deletions cut 3 bases from V and 3 bases from J, with 15 bases between. CDR3 DNA: TGTGCCAGTAGTATCCAGCCCCCCCCCGGCTACGAGCAGTACTTC. Translated: CASSIQPPPGYEQYF.

In this sample, this clonotype turned up many times. V and J are TRBV5-1 and TRBJ1-4; no reliable D call. V lost 0 bases to trimming and J lost 0 bases, with 6 bases between them. Germline CDR1 reads SGHRS; CDR2 reads YFSETQ. The CDR3 is 15 residues long. This CDR3 is CASSLEGATNEKLFF. The CDR3 nucleotides are TGCGCCAGCAGCTTGGAGGGAGCAACTAATGAAAAACTGTTTTTT.

This chain connects TRBV25-1 to TRBJ2-7; 8 positions agree with TRBD2. V dropped 6 bases and J dropped 3; count of bases not matched to a gene: 7. This CDR3 spans 14 amino acids. The germline V gene encodes CDR1 MGHDK and CDR2 SYGVNS. CDR3 in amino acids: CASSAPGGDYEQYF. The DNA of the CDR3 is TGTGCCAGCAGCGCGCCCGGGGGGGACTACGAGCAGTACTTC.

With regard to this clonotype: A much larger clone lies a single base off, so this may be a read error. This rearrangement joins TRBV5-1 to TRBJ2-6; the match to TRBD2 covers 8 bases. The germline CDR1 and CDR2 sequences are SGHRS and YFSETQ. CDR3 length equals 16 residues. The CDR3 loop reads CASSLTPSGGADVLTF. Written as DNA, the CDR3 is TGCGCCAGCAGCTTGACCCCTTCGGGGGGGGCCGACGTCCTGACTTTC. The complete variable domain, with remaining parts taken from reference TRBV5-1 and TRBJ2-6, reads KAGVTQTPRYLIKTRGQQVTLSCSPISGHRSVSWYQQTPGQGLQFLFEYFSETQRNKGNFPGRFSGRQFSNSRSEMNVSTLELGDSALYLCASSLTPSGGADVLTFGAGSRLTVL.

The chain combines TRBV2 with TRBJ1-1, with D uncertain. This CDR3 contains 13 residues. V dropped 5 bases and J dropped 4 bases, with 11 bases sitting between them. Germline values: CDR1 SNHLY, CDR2 FYNNEI. The DNA of the CDR3 is TGTGCCAGCAGTTACCCGGGGATCACTGAAGCTTTCTTT. This encodes CASSYPGITEAFF. Combining the CDR3 with reference TRBV2 and TRBJ1-1 gives the whole variable domain EPEVTQTPSHQVTQMGQEVILRCVPISNHLYFYWYRQILGQKVEFLVSFYNNEISEKSEIFDDQFSVERPDGSNFTLKIRSTKLEDSAMYFCASSYPGITEAFFGQGTRLTVV.

This clonotype has ten or more counts. The chain carries TRBV19 and TRBJ2-2; D unresolved. Germline values: CDR1 LNHDA, CDR2 SQIVND (reference sequence). The CDR3 runs 14 residues. V gave up 4 bases and J gave up 4 bases, with 10 bases separating them. In DNA, the CDR3 is TGTGCCAGTAGTAGGCAGTCGGGCACCGGGGAGCTGTTTTTT. Translating gives CASSRQSGTGELFF.

This clonotype was detected only a few times. This chain joins TRBV15 and TRBJ2-7; D is undetermined. CDR3 size: 15 residues. V lost 3 bases and J 2 bases, leaving 14 bases between the germline ends. Germline V gives CDR1 LNHNV, CDR2 YYDKDF (reference sequence). In nucleotides, the CDR3 is TGTGCCACCAGCAGTAGGACGGAGATCCCCTACGAGCAGTACTTC. This sequence encodes CATSSRTEIPYEQYF.

The rearrangement uses TRBV7-3 and TRBJ2-5, with 8 bases matching TRBD1. In germline, CDR1 is SGHTA, CDR2 FQGTGA. V lost 4 bases, J lost 8 bases, and 6 bases stayed unmatched. The CDR3 is 13 amino acids. The CDR3 protein is CASSSGQGTTQYF. In DNA form, the CDR3 reads TGTGCCAGCAGCTCCGGACAGGGCACAACCCAGTACTTC.